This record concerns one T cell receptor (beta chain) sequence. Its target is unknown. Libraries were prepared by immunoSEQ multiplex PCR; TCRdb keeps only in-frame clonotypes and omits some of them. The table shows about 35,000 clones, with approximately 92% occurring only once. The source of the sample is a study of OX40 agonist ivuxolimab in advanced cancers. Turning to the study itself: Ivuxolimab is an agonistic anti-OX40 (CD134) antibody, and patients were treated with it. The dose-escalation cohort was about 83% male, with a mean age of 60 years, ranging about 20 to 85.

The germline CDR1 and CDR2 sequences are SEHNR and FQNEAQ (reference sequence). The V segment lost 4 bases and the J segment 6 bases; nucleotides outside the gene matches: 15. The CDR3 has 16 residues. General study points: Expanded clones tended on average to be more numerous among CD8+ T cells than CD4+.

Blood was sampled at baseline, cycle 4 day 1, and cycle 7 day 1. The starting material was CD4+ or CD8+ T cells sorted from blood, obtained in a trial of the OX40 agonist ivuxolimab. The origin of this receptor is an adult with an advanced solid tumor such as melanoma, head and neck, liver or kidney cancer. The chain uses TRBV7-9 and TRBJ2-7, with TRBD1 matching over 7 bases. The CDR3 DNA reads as TGTGCCAGCAGCTCCGACCCCCCCGACAGGGCCGGCGAGCAGTACTTC. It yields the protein CASSSDPPDRAGEQYF.